The TCR beta chain under discussion was sequenced for a study of CD4 T cell repertoires in COVID-19. Study results and limitations: Sharing of several most expanded SARS-CoV-2-reactive clonotypes across memory subsets suggested intraclonal diversification. SARS-CoV and/or HKU1 spike cultures shared between about 6.5 and 25% of SARS-CoV-2 clonotypes.

As for this clone: The target antigen is unknown.

Samples came from patients recovered from mild-to-severe COVID-19. The memory T cells were sequenced right after ex vivo isolation, without culture. The CDR3 runs to 12 residues. V was trimmed by 7 bases and J by 7 bases, leaving 8 bases between them. The repertoire was sequenced with immunoSEQ multiplex PCR; TCRdb's copy has only in-frame clones and lacks some. The repertoire holds 65,000 to 95,000 clones, with about 83% as singletons. This clonotype was sampled from a human donor who had COVID-19. The source was CD4+ T cells from peripheral blood, collected after recovery from COVID-19. V and J are TRBV12-3 or TRBV12-4 and TRBJ1-6; perhaps TRBD1 as D (5 bases). DNA of the CDR3: TGTGCCAGCACCTGGGGGAATTCACCCCTCCACTTT. This gives the protein CASTWGNSPLHF.